Below are 6 T cell receptor beta chains sequenced from a single sample in a study of siplizumab effects on memory and regulatory T cells. Sequencing used immunoSEQ multiplex PCR; TCRdb keeps in-frame clones, though not all of them. The table lists 100,000 or so clones, about 93% of them singletons. The sequenced sample was CD4+ T cells sorted from blood. These receptor sequences come from a human donor in good health.

The J gene is TRBJ2-5, the V gene TRBV4-1; TRBD2 matches at 14 bases. Gene TRBJ2-7 matches the end of the DNA better, so the J call may be wrong. CDR3 length: 16 amino acids. Per the germline V gene, CDR1 is MGHRA and CDR2 is YSYEKL. The CDR3: CASSSRWTSGRNEQYF. CDR3 DNA: TGCGCCAGCAGCTCCCGCTGGACTAGCGGGAGGAACGAGCAGTACTTC.

V usage is TRBV19 and J usage is TRBJ1-5; 7 bases are a match to TRBD1. The J segment lost 2 bases and the V segment lost 9 bases, leaving 7 bases of the junction unmatched. Germline V gene lookup returns CDR1 LNHDA and CDR2 SQIVND (reference sequence). The CDR3 consists of 14 residues. The CDR3 reads CASKETGRNQPQHF. CDR3 bases: TGTGCCAGCAAAGAGACAGGGCGCAATCAGCCCCAGCATTTT.

This clone was seen just once. The chain combines TRBV9 with TRBJ2-3; tentatively, D is TRBD1 (6 bases). V dropped 0 bases and J dropped 2 bases, with 7 bases sitting between them. The CDR3 has 14 amino acids. From germline, CDR1 is SGDLS and CDR2 YYNGEE. In DNA form, the CDR3 reads TGTGCCAGCAGCGTAGGGACAGACACAGATACGCAGTATTTT. This codes for CASSVGTDTDTQYF.

The chain carries TRBV5-6 and TRBJ2-7, with D possibly being TRBD1 or TRBD2 (5 bases each). The V end was cut by 5 bases, the J end by 5 bases, with 8 bases between. CDR1 is SGHDT, CDR2 YYEEEE, per germline. This CDR3 is built from 11 residues. CDR3 region: CASSLGDEQYF. DNA of the CDR3: TGTGCCAGCAGTCTGGGGGACGAGCAGTACTTC.

The rearrangement uses TRBV29-1 and TRBJ2-2; D is uncertain. The V gene lost 7 bases and the J gene lost 3 bases, with 6 bases spanning the gap. Germline V gene lookup returns CDR1 SQVTM and CDR2 ANQGSEA. The CDR3 extends over 11 amino acids. CDR3 loop: CSGRHTGELFF. The CDR3 nucleotides read TGCAGCGGAAGACACACCGGGGAGCTGTTTTTT.

The V gene is TRBV5-1, the J gene TRBJ2-1, with TRBD1 matching over 8 bases. Germline trimming cut 4 bases from V and 5 bases from J; bases unmatched to any gene: 8. The CDR3 contains 15 residues. CDR1 is SGHRS and CDR2 is YFSETQ in the germline V gene. CDR3 in amino acids: CASSPEGRGHNEQFF. Here the CDR3 DNA reads TGCGCCAGCAGCCCGGAGGGCAGGGGGCACAATGAGCAGTTCTTC.